The clone carrying this TCR beta chain was picked up a small number of times. The germline V gene has CDR1 MNHEY and CDR2 SMNVEV (reference sequence). Trimming removed 8 bases at V and 4 bases at J, with 15 bases between. The CDR3 is 14 amino acids. This record comes from a study of T-cell memory formation after mild COVID-19. TCRdb redid the calling of the 5' RACE reads with MiXCR, one entry per CDR3 protein. Of 500,000 to 650,000 distinct CDR3 sequences in the sample, 20% to 25% were seen once. This sequence originates from an adult woman who had mild COVID-19 (a few samples of this study predate the infection). Cell type and time point are not known. Sequenced: PBMCs or a T cell subset sorted from them (not recorded which). V usage is TRBV27 and J usage is TRBJ2-1, with a tentative D call TRBD1 (5 bases). This CDR3 is CASQPRAAYNEQFF. The CDR3, as DNA: TGTGCCAGCCAGCCCAGGGCAGCTTACAATGAGCAGTTCTTC.